This T cell receptor beta chain was obtained from a study of T cell responses to AZD1222 COVID-19 vaccine. Only in-frame clones appear in the TCRdb table, and some are missing; sequencing was by immunoSEQ multiplex PCR. The sample has 90,000 to 140,000 clones; 89% are singletons. The CDR3 is 16 amino acids. Germline V gives CDR1 KGHSH, CDR2 LQKENI. Trimming pared 0 bases from V and 2 bases from J, leaving 8 bases between. The sample in question was peripheral blood, obtained 28 days after the second AZD1222 dose. This TCR came from an adult who received the AZD1222 COVID-19 vaccine. This chain links TRBV18 with TRBJ2-6; D uncertain. The CDR3 loop is CASSPPGQAGANVLTF. For the CDR3, the DNA is TGTGCCAGCTCACCACCGGGCCAGGCTGGGGCCAACGTCCTGACTTTC.